These 20 T cell receptor beta chains were sequenced from one sample in a study of chemoradiotherapy in HPV16-positive cancers. The table came from immunoSEQ multiplex PCR; TCRdb's copy has only in-frame clones and leaves some out. The table lists about 7,800 clones, 55% to 80% of them singletons. This specimen was collected from a patient who underwent chemoradiotherapy. The receptors here all came from a human donor with HPV-associated anogenital cancer.

This clone showed up just a few times. The gene calls are TRBV7-9 and TRBJ1-4; D unresolved. This CDR3 is 13 amino acids long. V shed 2 bases and J shed 5 bases, with 6 bases lying between them. The germline V gene has CDR1 SEHNR and CDR2 FQNEAQ (reference sequence). CDR3 DNA: TGTGCCAGCAGCTTACGGGCGAATGAAAAACTGTTTTTT. Its protein product is CASSLRANEKLFF.

The chain combines TRBV7-9 with TRBJ1-1; possibly TRBD1 for D (6 bases). Per germline, CDR1 SEHNR and CDR2 FQNEAQ (reference sequence). The CDR3 runs to 13 residues. The V and J ends lost 4 bases and 6 bases respectively, with 12 bases between them. DNA for the CDR3: TGTGCCAGCAGCTCTGGACAGCAAGCTGAAGCTTTCTTT. It translates to CASSSGQQAEAFF.

This clone was counted only a few times. The chain has TRBV4-1 and TRBJ2-7, with D unresolved. CDR3 size: 14 residues. CDR1 and CDR2 (germline): MGHRA, YSYEKL. Between the trimmed V and J ends, which lost 5 bases and 2 bases, there was a span of 13 bases. The CDR3 loop is CASSAATGAYEQYF. CDR3 in DNA: TGCGCCAGCAGCGCTGCGACCGGAGCCTACGAGCAGTACTTC.

This chain links TRBV20-1 with TRBJ2-5; D is unclear. The V end was cut by 3 bases, the J end by 4 bases, with 3 bases between. Germline V lookup: CDR1 DFQATT, CDR2 SNEGSKA (reference sequence). CDR3 length equals 10 residues. In nucleotides, the CDR3 is TGCAGTGCTAGCTCAGAGACCCAGTACTTC. Translated, it gives CSASSETQYF.

CDR3 sequence (DNA): TGTGCCAGCAGTCAGCGGGCCAACACAGATACGCAGTATTTT. Translating it yields CASSQRANTDTQYF. The chain joins TRBV7-2 to TRBJ2-3; D may be TRBD2 (6 bases). This CDR3 comprises 14 residues. Germline V gene data show CDR1 as SGHTA and CDR2 as FQGNSA. The ends were cut back, 6 bases at V and 2 bases at J, with 12 bases in the middle.

The chain carries TRBV10-3 and TRBJ2-2, with D possibly being TRBD1 (5 bases). Germline CDR1 reads ENHRY; CDR2 reads SYGVKD. The CDR3 consists of 17 residues. V was shortened by 0 bases and J by 4 bases, with 15 bases between the two germline ends. The chain's CDR3 is CAISESTGGQGTGELFF. DNA for the CDR3: TGTGCCATCAGTGAGTCGACGGGTGGGCAGGGCACCGGGGAGCTGTTTTTT.

This clone was detected a few times. The genes are TRBV19 and TRBJ1-5; a weak D match, TRBD1 (6 bases). The V gene lost 2 bases and the J gene lost 7 bases, with 15 bases spanning the gap. This CDR3 contains 15 residues. Germline V gene sequence: CDR1 LNHDA, CDR2 SQIVND (reference sequence). The CDR3 coding sequence is TGTGCCAGTAGTATATTTGCAGGGGAAGGGCAGCCCCAGCATTTT. Amino acids: CASSIFAGEGQPQHF.

The chain has TRBV7-3 and TRBJ2-5, with 14 positions matching TRBD2. V lost 5 bases, J lost 4 bases, and 12 bases stayed unmatched. Germline V gene data show CDR1 as SGHTA and CDR2 as FQGTGA. The CDR3 length is 18 residues. Here the CDR3 reads CASSPTPTSGRARETQYF. The CDR3 coding sequence is TGTGCCAGCAGCCCAACCCCGACTAGCGGGAGGGCCAGAGAGACCCAGTACTTC.

This clone was counted between two and nine times. The chain combines TRBV11-2 with TRBJ2-3; the match to TRBD2 covers 8 bases. With V trimmed by 4 bases and J by 1 base, 4 bases remained unmatched. CDR3 length equals 15 residues. Germline V gene lookup returns CDR1 SGHAT and CDR2 FQNNGV. The DNA for the CDR3 is TGTGCCAGCAGCTCCTTGACTAGCGGCACAGATACGCAGTATTTT. Translation: CASSSLTSGTDTQYF. The whole variable domain, filled in from reference TRBV11-2 and TRBJ2-3, reads EAGVAQSPRYKIIEKRQSVAFWCNPISGHATLYWYQQILGQGPKLLIQFQNNGVVDDSQLPKDRFSAERLKGVDSTLKIQPAKLEDSAVYLCASSSLTSGTDTQYFGPGTRLTVL.

The V gene is TRBV2, the J gene TRBJ2-3; 9 nucleotides align to TRBD2. CDR1 and CDR2 from the germline V gene are SNHLY and FYNNEI. With V trimmed by 1 base and J by 5 bases, 7 bases remained unmatched. This CDR3 is 16 amino acids long. Here the CDR3 DNA reads TGTGCCAGCAGTGAAGACGCGGGGGGGCAGGGAGATACGCAGTATTTT. This encodes CASSEDAGGQGDTQYF.

The chain uses TRBV2 and TRBJ1-4; D unresolved. Germline values: CDR1 SNHLY, CDR2 FYNNEI. Trimming removed 6 bases at V and 8 bases at J, with 13 bases between. The CDR3 runs to 13 residues. CDR3 nucleotide sequence: TGTGCCAGCAGCTCGAGGGCCTGGGAAAAACTGTTTTTT. Translation gives CASSSRAWEKLFF.

The chain employs TRBV19 and TRBJ1-2; D call uncertain. CDR3 size: 13 residues. From germline, CDR1 is LNHDA and CDR2 SQIVND (reference sequence). The V and J ends lost 1 base and 4 bases respectively, with 7 bases between them. The CDR3 here is CASSIGIPYGYTF. For the CDR3, the DNA is TGTGCCAGTAGTATAGGAATCCCCTATGGCTACACCTTC.

The chain joins TRBV11-2 to TRBJ2-7; D gene ambiguous. Germline CDR1 reads SGHAT; CDR2 reads FQNNGV. Trimming pared 2 bases from V and 2 bases from J, leaving 16 bases between. The CDR3 totals 16 residues. The CDR3 DNA follows: TGTGCCAGCAGCTTACACGGGTTAAGAAAGACCTACGAGCAGTACGTC. Amino acid sequence: CASSLHGLRKTYEQYV.

The table lists this clone with a few counts. The V and J genes are TRBV18 and TRBJ1-6; D is uncertain. From germline, CDR1 is KGHSH and CDR2 LQKENI. This CDR3 has 14 amino acids. Trimming left V 5 bases short and J 7 bases short, with 12 bases between. The CDR3 region has the DNA TGTGCCAGCTCAACCTCGACAAGAAATTCACCCCTCCACTTT. As protein: CASSTSTRNSPLHF. Full variable domain (outside the CDR3, taken from reference TRBV18 and TRBJ1-6): NAGVMQNPRHLVRRRGQEARLRCSPMKGHSHVYWYRQLPEEGLKFMVYLQKENIIDESGMPKERFSAEFPKEGPSILRIQQVVRGDSAAYFCASSTSTRNSPLHFGNGTRLTVT.

V gene TRBV7-8 combines with J gene TRBJ1-1; 7 bases are a match to TRBD1. V dropped 7 bases and J dropped 7; count of bases not matched to a gene: 9. CDR3 length equals 13 residues. CDR1 SGHVS and CDR2 FQNEAQ come from the germline V gene. The CDR3 DNA reads TGTGCCAGCACCCACAGGGGTAGGATTGAAGCTTTCTTT. Its protein is CASTHRGRIEAFF. Looking up the rest from reference TRBV7-8 and TRBJ1-1 gives the full variable domain: GAGVSQSPRYKVAKRGQDVALRCDPISGHVSLFWYQQALGQGPEFLTYFQNEAQLDKSGLPSDRFFAERPEGSVSTLKIQRTQQEDSAVYLCASTHRGRIEAFFGQGTRLTVV.

In this sample, this clone turned up a few times. This chain joins TRBV4-1 and TRBJ1-5; the D gene is possibly TRBD1 (5 bases). The CDR3 runs to 15 residues. Germline values: CDR1 MGHRA, CDR2 YSYEKL. Trimming shortened V by 4 bases and J by 1 base, and 11 bases separated the two germline ends. This CDR3 reads CASSLDQGSNQPQHF. As DNA, the CDR3 is TGCGCCAGCAGCCTAGATCAGGGAAGCAATCAGCCCCAGCATTTT.

This clone was recorded a few times. V is TRBV11-3 and J is TRBJ1-2; D is unclear. CDR1 and CDR2 from the germline V gene are SGHNT and YENEEA. V was shortened by 1 base and J by 8 bases, with 5 bases between the two germline ends. The CDR3 consists of 11 residues. The CDR3 DNA reads TGTGCCAGCAGCTTAGGAGCCGGCTACACCTTC. Translation: CASSLGAGYTF.

The chain uses TRBV7-2 and TRBJ2-3; D assignment may be TRBD1 or TRBD2 (6 bases each). The germline V gene encodes CDR1 SGHTA and CDR2 FQGNSA. CDR3 length equals 17 residues. V was cut by 3 bases and J by 3 bases, with 19 bases left in between. CDR3 sequence reads: CASSLLVRGRGTDTQYF. CDR3 bases: TGTGCCAGCAGCTTGCTCGTCCGGGGGCGAGGAACAGATACGCAGTATTTT.

The chain is built from TRBV5-8 and TRBJ2-3, with TRBD1 identical over 7 bases. This CDR3 spans 16 amino acids. CDR1 and CDR2 (germline): SGHTS, YDEGEE. With V trimmed by 0 bases and J by 2 bases, 6 bases remained unmatched. CDR3 region: CASSLGRGGDTDTQYF. The CDR3 nucleotides are TGTGCCAGCAGCTTGGGGAGAGGGGGCGACACAGATACGCAGTATTTT.

V usage is TRBV7-2 and J usage is TRBJ1-2; 8 bases align to TRBD1. Trimming at V came to 1 base and at J to 5 bases, leaving 6 bases not matched to a gene. The germline CDR1 and CDR2 sequences are SGHTA and FQGNSA. CDR3 length equals 15 residues. The DNA of the CDR3 is TGTGCCAGCAGCTTAGAAGCGGGACAGGCGTATGGCTACACCTTC. This translates into CASSLEAGQAYGYTF.